Only a few counts were recorded for the clone carrying this T cell receptor beta chain. The germline V and J ends were trimmed by 4 bases and 2 bases, with 16 bases remaining between them. This CDR3 is built from 15 residues. Germline V gene lookup returns CDR1 SGHKS and CDR2 YYEKEE (reference sequence). TCRdb re-derived calls from the RT-PCR reads in MiXCR, one entry per CDR3 protein. Of a few hundred thousand distinct CDR3 sequences detected, 12% to 15% appear once; the ten largest clones hold more than 9.5%. This sample is drawn from a study of response to subunit inactivated influenza vaccine. Sequences were derived from PBMCs from blood, sampled approximately 12 days after vaccination. The sequence was collected from a man aged 45-65 years who received an inactivated influenza vaccine. The J gene is TRBJ2-7, the V gene TRBV5-5; D is possibly TRBD1 or TRBD2 (5 bases each). In DNA, the CDR3 is TGTGCCAGCAGCCAGTTTGGGGGAATTACCTACGAGCAGTACTTC. Its translation: CASSQFGGITYEQYF.